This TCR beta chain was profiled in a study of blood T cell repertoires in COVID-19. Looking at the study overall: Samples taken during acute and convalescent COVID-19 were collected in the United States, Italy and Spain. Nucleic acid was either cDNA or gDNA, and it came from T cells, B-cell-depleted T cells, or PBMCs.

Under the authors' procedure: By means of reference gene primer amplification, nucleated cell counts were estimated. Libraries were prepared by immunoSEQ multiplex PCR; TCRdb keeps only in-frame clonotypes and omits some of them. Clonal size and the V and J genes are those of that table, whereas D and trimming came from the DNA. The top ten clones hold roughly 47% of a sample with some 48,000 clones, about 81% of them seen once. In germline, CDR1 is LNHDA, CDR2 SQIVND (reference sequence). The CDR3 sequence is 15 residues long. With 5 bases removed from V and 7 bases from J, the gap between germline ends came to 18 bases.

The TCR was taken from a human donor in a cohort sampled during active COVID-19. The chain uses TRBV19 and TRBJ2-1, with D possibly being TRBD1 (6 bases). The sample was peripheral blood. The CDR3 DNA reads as TGTGCCAGTAGTCTAGGGAGACAGGTCTGGAATGAGCAGTTCTTC. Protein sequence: CASSLGRQVWNEQFF. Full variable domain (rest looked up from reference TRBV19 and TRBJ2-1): DGGITQSPKYLFRKEGQNVTLSCEQNLNHDAMYWYRQDPGQGLRLIYYSQIVNDFQKGDIAEGYSVSREKKESFPLTVTSAQKNPTAFYLCASSLGRQVWNEQFFGPGTRLTVL.